This T cell receptor (beta chain) emerged from a study of blood T cells in healthy people across ages. Study overall: Every two T cells gave about one barcoded beta molecule via template switching.

Findings of the study overall: Unsorted PBMCs blocked a conclusive comparison of naive and antigen-experienced cells. Higher diversity, along with more naive CD4+ cells, distinguished long-lived donors from aged donors.

The count of this clonotype is one. Its antigen is undetermined. The second PCR ran about 7 to 12 cycles with a sample-barcoded 5' primer and J-beta primers. Each TCR beta cDNA got a 12-nucleotide random molecular identifier. In TCRdb, the 5' RACE reads were re-called with MiXCR into one record per CDR3 protein. The sample has 1.2 million to 1.5 million distinct CDR3 sequences; 55% to 75% are singletons. The ends were cut back, 4 bases at V and 3 bases at J, with 13 bases in the middle. The CDR3 spans 14 residues. Per germline, CDR1 SGHDT and CDR2 YYEEEE. This chain links TRBV5-6 with TRBJ1-2; D gene uncertain. This clonotype was obtained from a man aged 18 to 30 in good health. The source material was blood. The CDR3 here is CASSPGPRDYGYTF. The CDR3 DNA follows: TGTGCCAGCAGCCCAGGCCCTCGAGACTATGGCTACACCTTC.